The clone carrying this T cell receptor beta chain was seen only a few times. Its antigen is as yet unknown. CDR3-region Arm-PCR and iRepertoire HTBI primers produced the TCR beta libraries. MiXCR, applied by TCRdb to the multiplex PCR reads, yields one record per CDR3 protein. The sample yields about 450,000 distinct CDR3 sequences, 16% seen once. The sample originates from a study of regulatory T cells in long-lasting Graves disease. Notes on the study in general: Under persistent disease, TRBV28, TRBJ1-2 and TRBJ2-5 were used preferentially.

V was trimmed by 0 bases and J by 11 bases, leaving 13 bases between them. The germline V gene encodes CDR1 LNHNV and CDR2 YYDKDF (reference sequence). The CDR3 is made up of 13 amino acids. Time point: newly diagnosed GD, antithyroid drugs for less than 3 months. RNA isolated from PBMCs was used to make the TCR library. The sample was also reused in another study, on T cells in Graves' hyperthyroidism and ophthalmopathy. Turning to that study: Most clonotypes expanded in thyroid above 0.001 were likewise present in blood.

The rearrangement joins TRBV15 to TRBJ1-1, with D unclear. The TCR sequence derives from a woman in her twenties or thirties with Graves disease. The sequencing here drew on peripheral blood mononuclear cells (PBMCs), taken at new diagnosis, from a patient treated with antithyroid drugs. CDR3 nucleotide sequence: TGTGCCACCAGCAGAGATTCGAGGGAGAGTGCTTTCTTT. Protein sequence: CATSRDSRESAFF.